This TCR beta chain came from a study of siplizumab effects on memory and regulatory T cells. The overall study: The authors ran mixed lymphocyte reactions in pairs, with siplizumab at 0.8 to 1 ug/mL or without drug.

Cells that made up the mixed lymphocyte reaction were cocultured at 37°C for around 6 days. This CDR3 comprises 17 residues. Trimming stripped 5 bases from V and 1 base from J, with 20 bases between. CDR1 and CDR2 from the germline V gene are SGHVS and FQNEAQ. A remark on this clone: Its cognate antigen is unknown.

Some clones are missing from TCRdb's copy, which holds only in-frame ones; the method was immunoSEQ multiplex PCR. The table lists about 12,000 clones, about 44% of them singletons, with around 40% in the top ten. This TCR came from a human donor in good health; the cells came from an allogeneic mixed lymphocyte reaction. Some clones in this sample may be carry-over from other donors' samples. Sequenced input: CFSE-low (dividing) CD8+ T cells sorted from an allogeneic mixed lymphocyte reaction. The chain links TRBV7-8 to TRBJ1-1; D call uncertain. Written as DNA, the CDR3 is TGTGCCAGCAGCCACGATATAAATAGGCTCGAGAACACTGAAGCTTTCTTT. Protein: CASSHDINRLENTEAFF.